This TCR beta chain was documented in a study of T cell responses to AZD1222 COVID-19 vaccine. Study-wide results and limits: Donors skewed white British and female; clonal diversity was possibly underestimated. Samples come after the peak T cell response, not at day 14. Among AZD1222 vaccinees, only 5 or 6 were seropositive at baseline. As reported, nearly half of all spike-specific TCRs target variant regions that are unmutated.

In regard to this clone: Its antigen is unknown.

Sequencing used immunoSEQ multiplex PCR; TCRdb keeps in-frame clones, though not all of them. Among 150,000 to 200,000 clones listed, around 92% were seen once. The sequencing here drew on peripheral blood, taken on day 0 of AZD1222 vaccination. This sequence originates from an adult in good health.

This CDR3 is CASSLALRLAGSYNEQFF. In DNA form, the CDR3 reads TGTGCCAGCAGCTTAGCGCTGAGACTAGCGGGCTCCTACAATGAGCAGTTCTTC. V gene TRBV7-6 combines with J gene TRBJ2-1; 10 nucleotides agree with TRBD2. The CDR3 has 18 residues. The J segment lost 0 bases and the V segment lost 0 bases, leaving 5 bases of the junction unmatched. Germline CDR1 SGHVS, CDR2 FNYEAQ.